This TCR beta chain was sequenced for a study of shared clonotypes between healthy human individuals. Comments on this clone: What it binds is not known.

Findings of the study overall: Few donors restricted represented genetic and exposure-history diversity.

Loaded into unsorted PBMC replicate PCRs was about 330 ng DNA, 30,000 or so T cell genomes. Original methodology: There were no quality scores in the junction-only immunoSEQ sequences, so filtering differed. Assay: immunoSEQ multiplex PCR; the TCRdb copy retains only in-frame clones and omits some. The V and J calls and clone size come from that table; D and trimming were worked out from the DNA. Of around 500,000 clones in the sample, around 79% were seen once. The CDR3 contains 15 residues. V dropped 5 bases and J dropped 0 bases, with 8 bases sitting between them. Germline V gene lookup returns CDR1 SGHTA and CDR2 FQGNSA.

The V gene is TRBV7-2, the J gene TRBJ2-6; D unresolved. The clonotype was recovered from a woman aged 40 to 55 in good health. Some clones in this sample may be carry-over from other donors' samples. The material sequenced was PBMCs. CDR3 amino acids: CASSVLLSGANVLTF. CDR3 bases: TGTGCCAGCAGCGTGCTTCTCTCTGGGGCCAACGTCCTGACTTTC.